These 29 T cell receptor beta chains were sequenced from one sample in a study of shared clonotypes between healthy human individuals. Generated by immunoSEQ multiplex PCR, the TCRdb table keeps only in-frame clones and is missing some. The sample contains approximately 1,500,000 clones, approximately 98% of which appear only once. Input material: naive CD4+ T cells sorted from blood. As to subset: CD45RA+ positively selected. Receptor source: a young man in good health.

The V call is TRBV6-4, the J call TRBJ2-3, with 8 bases aligning to TRBD2. Germline loops: CDR1 MRHNA, CDR2 SNTAGT. V gave up 5 bases and J gave up 5 bases; unmatched junction bases: 9. The CDR3 has 15 amino acids. In DNA form, the CDR3 reads TGTGCCAGCAGTCTACGAGCGGGAGTAGGAGATACGCAGTATTTT. It codes for CASSLRAGVGDTQYF.

V is TRBV11-2 and J is TRBJ2-5, with a possible D match to TRBD1 (6 bases). V dropped 4 bases and J dropped 2 bases, with 20 bases sitting between them. The CDR3 consists of 17 residues. Germline V CDR1 and CDR2: SGHAT, FQNNGV. The chain's CDR3 is CASSYGDAMGAQETQYF. CDR3 nucleotides: TGTGCCAGCAGCTACGGGGATGCCATGGGGGCTCAAGAGACCCAGTACTTC. Full variable domain (missing parts from reference TRBV11-2 and TRBJ2-5): EAGVAQSPRYKIIEKRQSVAFWCNPISGHATLYWYQQILGQGPKLLIQFQNNGVVDDSQLPKDRFSAERLKGVDSTLKIQPAKLEDSAVYLCASSYGDAMGAQETQYFGPGTRLLVL.

This clone has just one count. The chain recombines TRBV7-9 with TRBJ1-1, with D tentatively TRBD1 (6 bases). The germline V and J ends were trimmed by 7 bases and 3 bases, with 15 bases remaining between them. The CDR3 loop spans 14 amino acids. In germline, CDR1 is SEHNR, CDR2 FQNEAQ (reference sequence). CDR3 sequence reads: CASTARGADTEAFF. The DNA for the CDR3 is TGTGCCAGCACCGCAAGGGGGGCGGACACTGAAGCTTTCTTT.

The chain combines TRBV28 with TRBJ2-1, with D perhaps TRBD2 (7 bases). With 3 bases removed from V and 15 bases from J, the gap between germline ends came to 15 bases. The CDR3 extends over 12 amino acids. Germline CDR1 MDHEN, CDR2 SYDVKM. The DNA for the CDR3 is TGTGCCAGCAGTTTGGGGGGCGGGAGTAGGTTCTTC. Encoded protein: CASSLGGGSRFF.

The chain joins TRBV2 to TRBJ1-3; no clear D gene. The germline V gene encodes CDR1 SNHLY and CDR2 FYNNEI. The CDR3 has 16 residues. V was pared by 2 bases and J by 0 bases, with 11 bases between. CDR3 DNA: TGTGCCAGCAGTGAACACGGACGGTCCTCTGGAAACACCATATATTTT. Its protein is CASSEHGRSSGNTIYF.

The chain has TRBV18 and TRBJ2-2; 9 bases are a match to TRBD2. V lost 3 bases, J lost 3 bases, and 2 bases stayed unmatched. The germline gives CDR1 KGHSH, CDR2 LQKENI. The CDR3 spans 15 residues. The DNA for the CDR3 is TGTGCCAGCTCACCGAGGACTAGCGACACCGGGGAGCTGTTTTTT. Translation: CASSPRTSDTGELFF.

This sequence joins TRBV28 and TRBJ1-1; 11 nucleotides agree with TRBD1. In germline, CDR1 is MDHEN, CDR2 SYDVKM. This CDR3 contains 11 residues. After removal of 6 bases from V and 10 bases from J, the junction contained 1 base not matched to a gene. The CDR3 reads CASSGTGGAFF. The CDR3 DNA sequence: TGTGCCAGCAGCGGGACAGGGGGAGCTTTCTTT.

V usage is TRBV28 and J usage is TRBJ2-1, with D perhaps matching TRBD1 (6 bases). V lost 4 bases, J lost 4 bases, and 14 bases lay in between. The CDR3 totals 15 residues. The germline CDR1 and CDR2 sequences are MDHEN and SYDVKM. Here the CDR3 reads CASSYMGAWYNEQFF. CDR3 nucleotides: TGTGCCAGCAGTTATATGGGGGCCTGGTACAATGAGCAGTTCTTC.

The chain has TRBV7-9 and TRBJ1-1; D gene unclear. V lost 1 base and J 4 bases, leaving 7 bases between the germline ends. Germline V gene data show CDR1 as SEHNR and CDR2 as FQNEAQ (reference sequence). This CDR3 region has 13 residues. CDR3 coding DNA: TGTGCCAGCAGCTTAGAAGCTCCCACTGAAGCTTTCTTT. Protein: CASSLEAPTEAFF. Combining the CDR3 with reference TRBV7-9 and TRBJ1-1 gives the whole variable domain DTGVSQNPRHKITKRGQNVTFRCDPISEHNRLYWYRQTLGQGPEFLTYFQNEAQLEKSRLLSDRFSAERPKGSFSTLEIQRTEQGDSAMYLCASSLEAPTEAFFGQGTRLTVV.

The sample holds a few counts of this clone. The genes are TRBV28 and TRBJ2-7; D uncertain. The V end was cut by 8 bases, the J end by 2 bases, with 4 bases between. The CDR3 runs 10 residues. Germline values: CDR1 MDHEN, CDR2 SYDVKM. The CDR3 is CASGTYEQYF. For the CDR3, the DNA is TGTGCCAGCGGAACCTACGAGCAGTACTTC.

The V gene is TRBV6-6, the J gene TRBJ2-7, with a weak D call TRBD1 (6 bases). The CDR3 spans 14 residues. V lost 6 bases to trimming and J lost 4 bases, with 16 bases between them. Germline loops: CDR1 MNHNY, CDR2 SVGAGI (reference sequence). The CDR3 loop is CASRTGPSSYEQYF. The CDR3 coding sequence is TGTGCCAGCAGAACAGGGCCCTCCTCATACGAGCAGTACTTC.

The chain joins TRBV18 to TRBJ2-1; tentative D call: TRBD2 (6 bases). The ends were cut back, 3 bases at V and 8 bases at J, with 14 bases in the middle. This CDR3 has 14 residues. Germline CDR1 and CDR2: KGHSH and LQKENI. CDR3 nucleotide sequence: TGTGCCAGCTCACCGACTAGTTACCCCTATGAGCAGTTCTTC. This codes for CASSPTSYPYEQFF.

The rearrangement links TRBV28 to TRBJ1-4, with D possibly matching TRBD1 (6 bases). CDR3 size: 15 residues. Trimming removed 5 bases from V and 7 bases from J, with 17 bases in between. Germline CDR1 and CDR2: MDHEN and SYDVKM. The DNA for the CDR3 is TGTGCCAGCAGTCCGGGGGACACTCGAGGTGAAAAACTGTTTTTT. This encodes CASSPGDTRGEKLFF.

This sequence joins TRBV11-2 and TRBJ1-1, with unresolved D. Germline loops: CDR1 SGHAT, CDR2 FQNNGV. This CDR3 spans 11 amino acids. V was clipped by 1 base and J by 8 bases, with 5 bases between them. The DNA of the CDR3 is TGTGCCAGCAGCTTAGCTGGAGAAGCTTTCTTT. Translating it yields CASSLAGEAFF. Full variable domain (missing parts from reference TRBV11-2 and TRBJ1-1): EAGVAQSPRYKIIEKRQSVAFWCNPISGHATLYWYQQILGQGPKLLIQFQNNGVVDDSQLPKDRFSAERLKGVDSTLKIQPAKLEDSAVYLCASSLAGEAFFGQGTRLTVV.

The rearrangement links TRBV2 to TRBJ1-1; D not resolved. The V gene's germline CDR1 is SNHLY and CDR2 FYNNEI. Trimming stripped 9 bases from V and 8 bases from J, with 4 bases between. This CDR3 has 8 residues. The CDR3 here is CAREEAFF. The CDR3 nucleotides are TGTGCCAGGGAGGAAGCTTTCTTT.

The genes are TRBV27 and TRBJ2-5; D possibly uses TRBD1 or TRBD2 (6 bases each). CDR3 size: 15 residues. V gave up 9 bases and J gave up 3 bases, with 20 bases separating them. Per the germline V gene, CDR1 is MNHEY and CDR2 is SMNVEV (reference sequence). The CDR3 DNA follows: TGTGCCAGTACGAGCCGGGGGCGTGACAAAGAGACCCAGTACTTC. Translation: CASTSRGRDKETQYF.

Concerning this clone: The sample holds other DNA sequences that translate to the same CDR3. The chain is built from TRBV6-5 and TRBJ1-5; TRBD1 agrees at 8 bases. The CDR3 extends over 13 amino acids. Losses at the gene ends were 4 bases for V and 7 bases for J; bases not matched to a gene: 3. CDR1 is MNHEY and CDR2 is SVGAGI in the germline V gene. CDR3: CASSSDREQPQHF. The CDR3 DNA reads as TGTGCCAGCAGTTCGGACAGGGAACAGCCCCAGCATTTT.

This CDR3 is CASTRALAAGELFF. The CDR3 region has the DNA TGTGCCAGCACCCGGGCCCTGGCGGCCGGGGAGCTGTTTTTT. The genes are TRBV28 and TRBJ2-2; D is unresolved. The CDR3 is 14 residues long. The V and J ends lost 7 bases and 6 bases respectively, with 15 bases between them. Germline lookup yields CDR1 MDHEN and CDR2 SYDVKM. The full variable domain, its missing parts supplied by reference TRBV28 and TRBJ2-2, is DVKVTQSSRYLVKRTGEKVFLECVQDMDHENMFWYRQDPGLGLRLIYFSYDVKMKEKGDIPEGYSVSREKKERFSLILESASTNQTSMYLCASTRALAAGELFFGEGSRLTVL.

This chain connects TRBV6-1 to TRBJ1-5; D uncertain. The CDR3 has 14 residues. Germline V CDR1 and CDR2: MNHNS, SASEGT. V was clipped by 7 bases and J by 0 bases, with 10 bases between them. This CDR3 is CASTIRDSNQPQHF. The CDR3 DNA reads as TGTGCCAGCACAATTAGGGATAGCAATCAGCCCCAGCATTTT.

The chain combines TRBV13 with TRBJ2-4; tentatively, D is TRBD1 or TRBD2 (5 bases each). The germline gives CDR1 PRHDT, CDR2 FYEKMQ (reference sequence). The CDR3 runs 15 residues. With 1 base removed from V and 0 bases from J, the gap between germline ends came to 7 bases. The CDR3, as DNA: TGTGCCAGCAGCTTAGTTGGGGGAGCCAAAAACATTCAGTACTTC. It specifies CASSLVGGAKNIQYF.

V gene TRBV30 combines with J gene TRBJ2-2; D not certain. Germline-derived CDR1 and CDR2 are GTSNPN and SVGIG (reference sequence). The CDR3 extends over 11 amino acids. The V end lost 5 bases, the J end lost 2 bases, and 3 bases lay between the germline ends. This CDR3 is CAWGNTGELFF. Written as DNA, the CDR3 is TGTGCCTGGGGCAACACCGGGGAGCTGTTTTTT.

The CDR3 reads CASSSLLGQGGGTEAFF. CDR3 DNA sequence: TGTGCCAGCAGCTCCCTCCTCGGACAGGGTGGAGGCACTGAAGCTTTCTTT. The V call is TRBV7-9, the J call TRBJ1-1, with 8 nucleotides matching TRBD1. Germline CDR1 reads SEHNR; CDR2 reads FQNEAQ (reference sequence). The junction had 14 bases not matched to a gene; V was cut back by 4 bases and J by 4 bases. This CDR3 region has 17 residues.

The chain uses TRBV6-1 and TRBJ2-3; no firm D call. The CDR3 totals 13 residues. The V end lost 1 base, the J end lost 6 bases, and 8 bases lay between the germline ends. Germline CDR1 is MNHNS and CDR2 is SASEGT. In nucleotides, the CDR3 is TGTGCCAGCAGTGAAGGTCCCAGCGATACGCAGTATTTT. Its protein is CASSEGPSDTQYF.

The chain employs TRBV19 and TRBJ2-7, with TRBD2 matching over 11 bases. Germline trimming cut 4 bases from V and 3 bases from J; bases unmatched to any gene: 8. The germline V gene encodes CDR1 LNHDA and CDR2 SQIVND (reference sequence). The CDR3 covers 16 residues. The CDR3 region is CASSRSGTSGNYEQYF. CDR3 bases: TGTGCCAGTAGTAGATCCGGGACTAGCGGAAACTACGAGCAGTACTTC. Combining the CDR3 with reference TRBV19 and TRBJ2-7 gives the whole variable domain DGGITQSPKYLFRKEGQNVTLSCEQNLNHDAMYWYRQDPGQGLRLIYYSQIVNDFQKGDIAEGYSVSREKKESFPLTVTSAQKNPTAFYLCASSRSGTSGNYEQYFGPGTRLTVT.

The count of this clone is one. The chain combines TRBV9 with TRBJ2-7, with TRBD2 matching 8 bases. The CDR3 spans 16 residues. CDR1 is SGDLS, CDR2 YYNGEE, per germline. V lost 0 bases, J lost 0 bases, and 5 bases stayed unmatched. The CDR3 nucleotides read TGTGCCAGCAGCGTAGAGGGTAGCGGGGACTCCTACGAGCAGTACTTC. Translating gives CASSVEGSGDSYEQYF. The full variable domain, its missing parts supplied by reference TRBV9 and TRBJ2-7, is DSGVTQTPKHLITATGQRVTLRCSPRSGDLSVYWYQQSLDQGLQFLIQYYNGEERAKGNILERFSAQQFPDLHSELNLSSLELGDSALYFCASSVEGSGDSYEQYFGPGTRLTVT.

This chain uses TRBV9 with TRBJ2-2; D possibly matches TRBD1 or TRBD2 (5 bases each). The CDR3 sequence is 15 residues long. Trimming took 2 bases from V and 7 from J, leaving 15 bases between them. Germline V gives CDR1 SGDLS, CDR2 YYNGEE. This CDR3 reads CASSVLGTFVGELFF. CDR3 sequence (DNA): TGTGCCAGCAGCGTGCTTGGGACCTTTGTCGGGGAGCTGTTTTTT.

CDR3 DNA sequence: TGCGCCAGCAGCTTGGGAGCAGGGGGTACGCAGTATTTT. Amino acids: CASSLGAGGTQYF. J is TRBJ2-3 and V is TRBV5-1, with 7 positions matching TRBD1. Germline loops: CDR1 SGHRS, CDR2 YFSETQ. V shed 0 bases, J shed 8 bases, and the junction held 3 bases outside the gene matches. The CDR3 contains 13 residues.

The J gene is TRBJ1-5, the V gene TRBV7-2; D is ambiguous. This CDR3 contains 14 residues. Trimming stripped 5 bases from V and 8 bases from J, with 16 bases between. Germline V gene lookup returns CDR1 SGHTA and CDR2 FQGNSA. The CDR3, as DNA: TGTGCCAGCAGCCTCGTCCGGACCCCGGAGCCCCAGCATTTT. This sequence encodes CASSLVRTPEPQHF.

The rearrangement joins TRBV11-2 to TRBJ2-7; 7 positions match TRBD2. Germline V gives CDR1 SGHAT, CDR2 FQNNGV. Germline trimming cut 5 bases from V and 2 bases from J; bases unmatched to any gene: 9. This CDR3 has 15 amino acids. CDR3 protein: CASSRGLADTYEQYF. CDR3 sequence (DNA): TGTGCCAGCAGCCGCGGGCTAGCGGACACCTACGAGCAGTACTTC.